These 6 T cell receptor beta chains share one sample of origin, sequenced in a study of multiple sclerosis patients with progressive multifocal leukoencephalopathy. The table came from immunoSEQ multiplex PCR; TCRdb's copy has only in-frame clones and leaves some out. The table records roughly 28,000 clones, around 89% of them present only once. Stated time point: before natalizumab initiation. Sample: PBMCs. The receptors stem from a human donor with multiple sclerosis.

The V and J genes are TRBV28 and TRBJ2-1, with 9 nucleotides matching TRBD2. CDR1 MDHEN and CDR2 SYDVKM come from the germline V gene. The CDR3 sequence is 15 residues long. V dropped 5 bases and J dropped 2; count of bases not matched to a gene: 4. CDR3 bases: TGTGCCAGCAGTCCCCAGCGGGGGGCCTACAATGAGCAGTTCTTC. Translation: CASSPQRGAYNEQFF.

The gene calls are TRBV7-3 and TRBJ2-3, with 9 positions matching TRBD2. V dropped 5 bases and J dropped 5; count of bases not matched to a gene: 8. CDR1 is SGHTA and CDR2 is FQGTGA in the germline V gene. The CDR3 has 15 residues. The CDR3 here is CASSPGDSGGDTQYF. Written as DNA, the CDR3 is TGTGCCAGCAGCCCCGGGGATAGCGGGGGAGATACGCAGTATTTT.

The V call is TRBV13, the J call TRBJ2-7, with D perhaps TRBD1 (6 bases). The germline V and J ends were trimmed by 6 bases and 2 bases, with 14 bases remaining between them. The germline CDR1 and CDR2 sequences are PRHDT and FYEKMQ (reference sequence). The CDR3 runs to 14 residues. DNA for the CDR3: TGTGCCAGCAGTACCCGTGGGGGCCCCTACGAGCAGTACTTC. This sequence encodes CASSTRGGPYEQYF. Full variable domain (rest looked up from reference TRBV13 and TRBJ2-7): AAGVIQSPRHLIKEKRETATLKCYPIPRHDTVYWYQQGPGQDPQFLISFYEKMQSDKGSIPDRFSAQQFSDYHSELNMSSLELGDSALYFCASSTRGGPYEQYFGPGTRLTVT.

The chain couples TRBV7-2 to TRBJ1-1, with unresolved D. The germline gives CDR1 SGHTA, CDR2 FQGNSA. There are 13 residues in the CDR3. V was pared by 3 bases and J by 6 bases, with 11 bases between. In DNA form, the CDR3 reads TGTGCCAGCAGCTTGGCCCGGACGGCTGAAGCTTTCTTT. Translated, it gives CASSLARTAEAFF.

The chain joins TRBV15 to TRBJ2-3; 9 bases line up with TRBD1. This CDR3 spans 15 amino acids. V was clipped by 4 bases and J by 3 bases; unmatched bases: 5. The V gene's germline CDR1 is LNHNV and CDR2 YYDKDF (reference sequence). CDR3 residues: CATSIGTGRTDTQYF. CDR3 bases: TGTGCCACCAGCATCGGGACAGGGAGGACAGATACGCAGTATTTT.

The chain joins TRBV28 to TRBJ2-3; D gene ambiguous. Germline V gene data show CDR1 as MDHEN and CDR2 as SYDVKM. This CDR3 region has 15 residues. The V and J ends lost 2 bases and 3 bases respectively, with 12 bases between them. The CDR3 nucleotides read TGTGCCAGCAGTTTAAATTCAAGGGTGACAGATACGCAGTATTTT. Its protein is CASSLNSRVTDTQYF.